The T cell receptor (beta chain) under discussion was sequenced for a study of blood T cell repertoires in COVID-19. Study-level information: Some COVID-19 samples were acute and others convalescent; all came from the United States, Italy and Spain.

Unmatched junction bases numbered 8, after V lost 10 bases and J lost 0 bases. The CDR3 extends over 16 amino acids. Germline assignment: CDR1 ENHRY and CDR2 SYGVKD. Assay: immunoSEQ multiplex PCR; the TCRdb copy retains only in-frame clones and omits some. The sample yields about 300,000 clones, approximately 85% seen once. The V call is TRBV10-3, the J call TRBJ2-6, with 8 bases fitting TRBD1. Sequencing was performed on PBMCs or T cells enriched from blood (not recorded which). The sequence was obtained from a man younger than 45 who had recovered from COVID-19. CDR3 DNA: TGTGCCACCGGGACAGGAGAATCCTCTGGGGCCAACGTCCTGACTTTC. Translation gives CATGTGESSGANVLTF.